The T cell receptor beta chain under discussion was sequenced for a study of T-cell memory formation after mild COVID-19. Study findings and constraints: A subset of responding clones appeared in pre-infection memory, suggesting cross-reactive memory joined. Mainly in CM and EM were contracting CD4+ clones; CD8+ were in EMRA.

TCRdb ran MiXCR on the 5' RACE reads and lists one entry per CDR3 protein. The sample lists approximately 250,000 distinct CDR3 sequences; approximately 16% were seen once. In this sample, this clonotype turned up a few times. The antigen remains undetermined. With 4 bases clipped from V and 3 bases from J, the junction kept 12 bases outside the gene matches. CDR3 length equals 17 residues. Germline V gives CDR1 SGHTA, CDR2 FQGTGA. This clonotype originated in a young man who had mild COVID-19 (a few samples of this study predate the infection). Cell type and time point are not known. The chain recombines TRBV7-3 with TRBJ2-5; 9 bases align to TRBD1. The specimen sequenced was PBMCs or a T cell subset sorted from them (not recorded which). The CDR3 nucleotides are TGTGCCAGCAGCTACCAGACCGGGACAGGGTACAAAGAGACCCAGTACTTC. It yields the protein CASSYQTGTGYKETQYF.